The rows below give T cell receptor beta chains drawn from one sample of a study of T-cell memory formation after mild COVID-19. Each CDR3 protein gets one entry after TCRdb re-called the 5' RACE reads with MiXCR. The sample holds 400,000 to 500,000 distinct CDR3 sequences, around 20% seen once. The sequenced sample was PBMCs or a T cell subset sorted from them (not recorded which). These receptors were collected from an adult woman who had mild COVID-19 (a few samples of this study predate the infection). Cell type and time point are not known. Each CDR3 is given with its conserved first and last residue. Fields, in order: D gene, V gene, J gene, clone size, CDR3 length, CDR3 protein, CDR3 DNA. A D gene is named only where the DNA matches it firmly. Clone size is not always given. Where it is, it says once, few, many or a class for expanded clones.

d_call: NA
v_call: TRBV20-1
j_call: TRBJ1-4
clone_size: NA
cdr3_length: 17
cdr3_aa: CSARAERFQGGGEKLFF
cdr3_nt: TGCAGTGCTAGAGCCGAGCGATTCCAGGGTGGAGGTGAAAAACTGTTTTTT

d_call: TRBD2
v_call: TRBV20-1
j_call: TRBJ2-3
clone_size: NA
cdr3_length: 17
cdr3_aa: CSARDNGGLAGTDTQYF
cdr3_nt: TGCAGTGCTAGAGATAATGGCGGACTAGCGGGAACAGATACGCAGTATTTT

d_call: NA
v_call: TRBV2
j_call: TRBJ2-3
clone_size: few
cdr3_length: 15
cdr3_aa: CASSESVWKRDTQYF
cdr3_nt: TGTGCCAGCAGTGAATCGGTCTGGAAAAGGGATACGCAGTATTTT

d_call: NA
v_call: TRBV4-1
j_call: TRBJ2-3
clone_size: NA
cdr3_length: 16
cdr3_aa: CASSQESGVRTDTQYF
cdr3_nt: TGCGCCAGCAGCCAAGAGAGTGGGGTGAGGACAGATACGCAGTATTTT

d_call: NA
v_call: TRBV4-2
j_call: TRBJ1-2
clone_size: NA
cdr3_length: 15
cdr3_aa: CASSQDLRGGYGYTF
cdr3_nt: TGTGCCAGCAGCCAAGATTTGAGGGGGGGCTATGGCTACACCTTC

d_call: NA
v_call: TRBV15
j_call: TRBJ1-2
clone_size: few
cdr3_length: 15
cdr3_aa: CATSRVVRAYEGYTF
cdr3_nt: TGTGCCACCAGCAGAGTTGTCAGAGCGTATGAAGGCTACACCTTC

d_call: NA
v_call: TRBV7-6
j_call: TRBJ2-1
clone_size: NA
cdr3_length: 15
cdr3_aa: CASSPRDGSYNEQFF
cdr3_nt: TGTGCCAGCAGCCCTCGGGACGGCTCCTACAATGAGCAGTTCTTC

d_call: NA
v_call: TRBV12-5
j_call: TRBJ2-1
clone_size: few
cdr3_length: 13
cdr3_aa: CASGFGSYNEQFF
cdr3_nt: TGTGCTAGTGGTTTCGGCTCCTACAATGAGCAGTTCTTC

d_call: TRBD1
v_call: TRBV25-1
j_call: TRBJ1-4
clone_size: NA
cdr3_length: 13
cdr3_aa: CASSTTGGEKLFF
cdr3_nt: TGTGCCAGCAGTACAACAGGGGGTGAAAAACTGTTTTTT

d_call: NA
v_call: TRBV5-1
j_call: TRBJ2-2
clone_size: NA
cdr3_length: 16
cdr3_aa: CASSLIWGPSTGELFF
cdr3_nt: TGCGCCAGCAGCTTGATTTGGGGGCCCAGCACCGGGGAGCTGTTTTTT

d_call: TRBD2
v_call: TRBV5-6
j_call: TRBJ2-7
clone_size: NA
cdr3_length: 14
cdr3_aa: CASSLVRGAYEQYF
cdr3_nt: TGTGCCAGCAGCTTGGTACGGGGGGCCTACGAGCAGTACTTC

d_call: NA
v_call: TRBV9
j_call: TRBJ1-4
clone_size: NA
cdr3_length: 14
cdr3_aa: CASSVAGGYEKLFF
cdr3_nt: TGTGCCAGCAGCGTAGCGGGGGGCTATGAAAAACTGTTTTTT

d_call: NA
v_call: TRBV5-1
j_call: TRBJ2-7
clone_size: many
cdr3_length: 13
cdr3_aa: CASSLGPTYEQYF
cdr3_nt: TGCGCCAGCAGCTTAGGACCCACCTACGAGCAGTACTTC

d_call: NA
v_call: TRBV10-3
j_call: TRBJ2-3
clone_size: NA
cdr3_length: 15
cdr3_aa: CAISKRDSDTDTQYF
cdr3_nt: TGTGCCATCAGTAAAAGAGACTCCGACACAGATACGCAGTATTTT

d_call: NA
v_call: TRBV11-3
j_call: TRBJ2-5
clone_size: NA
cdr3_length: 15
cdr3_aa: CASSPGTLERETQYF
cdr3_nt: TGTGCCAGCAGCCCCGGGACTCTGGAGCGAGAGACCCAGTACTTC

d_call: NA
v_call: TRBV7-9
j_call: TRBJ1-4
clone_size: NA
cdr3_length: 13
cdr3_aa: CASSTNTNEKLFF
cdr3_nt: TGTGCCAGCAGCACGAACACTAATGAAAAACTGTTTTTT

d_call: TRBD1
v_call: TRBV7-2
j_call: TRBJ2-2
clone_size: few
cdr3_length: 16
cdr3_aa: CASSLQGTGRTGELFF
cdr3_nt: TGTGCCAGCAGCCTGCAAGGGACAGGACGCACCGGGGAGCTGTTTTTT

d_call: NA
v_call: TRBV10-3
j_call: TRBJ1-1
clone_size: few
cdr3_length: 13
cdr3_aa: CAINAVGGTEAFF
cdr3_nt: TGTGCCATCAATGCAGTGGGGGGTACTGAAGCTTTCTTT

d_call: TRBD1
v_call: TRBV5-1
j_call: TRBJ1-2
clone_size: NA
cdr3_length: 13
cdr3_aa: CASTGQETDGYTF
cdr3_nt: TGCGCCAGCACTGGACAGGAAACCGATGGCTACACCTTC

d_call: NA
v_call: TRBV30
j_call: TRBJ2-5
clone_size: NA
cdr3_length: 11
cdr3_aa: CAWSVRGTQYF
cdr3_nt: TGTGCCTGGAGTGTGAGGGGGACCCAGTACTTC

d_call: TRBD2
v_call: TRBV9
j_call: TRBJ2-2
clone_size: few
cdr3_length: 15
cdr3_aa: CASSPLLGGAGELFF
cdr3_nt: TGTGCCAGCAGCCCTCTCCTGGGGGGGGCCGGGGAGCTGTTTTTT

d_call: NA
v_call: TRBV29-1
j_call: TRBJ2-5
clone_size: NA
cdr3_length: 13
cdr3_aa: CSAGVVSGQTQYF
cdr3_nt: TGCAGCGCCGGAGTGGTTAGCGGTCAGACCCAGTACTTC

d_call: NA
v_call: TRBV20-1
j_call: TRBJ2-7
clone_size: NA
cdr3_length: 15
cdr3_aa: CSARVERQWGYEQYF
cdr3_nt: TGCAGTGCTAGAGTAGAAAGGCAGTGGGGCTACGAGCAGTACTTC

d_call: NA
v_call: TRBV2
j_call: TRBJ1-1
clone_size: few
cdr3_length: 11
cdr3_aa: CASSEGLVAFF
cdr3_nt: TGTGCCAGCAGTGAAGGTTTGGTAGCTTTCTTT

d_call: NA
v_call: TRBV12-3/TRBV12-4
j_call: TRBJ1-1
clone_size: few
cdr3_length: 11
cdr3_aa: CASTLAGRAFF
cdr3_nt: TGTGCCAGCACTCTTGCGGGCAGAGCTTTCTTT

d_call: NA
v_call: TRBV7-9
j_call: TRBJ2-1
clone_size: NA
cdr3_length: 12
cdr3_aa: CASSLAIFEQFF
cdr3_nt: TGTGCCAGCAGCCTAGCTATATTTGAGCAGTTCTTC

d_call: NA
v_call: TRBV12-3/TRBV12-4
j_call: TRBJ2-1
clone_size: many
cdr3_length: 11
cdr3_aa: CASMLGGEQFF
cdr3_nt: TGTGCCAGCATGCTAGGGGGTGAGCAGTTCTTC

d_call: NA
v_call: TRBV20-1
j_call: TRBJ2-7
clone_size: NA
cdr3_length: 14
cdr3_aa: CSASARNQPYEQYF
cdr3_nt: TGCAGTGCTAGCGCCCGGAACCAGCCCTACGAGCAGTACTTC

d_call: NA
v_call: TRBV15
j_call: TRBJ1-1
clone_size: NA
cdr3_length: 17
cdr3_aa: CATSRAWDGPKNTEAFF
cdr3_nt: TGTGCCACCAGCAGAGCTTGGGACGGCCCCAAGAACACTGAAGCTTTCTTT

d_call: NA
v_call: TRBV6-2/TRBV6-3
j_call: TRBJ2-5
clone_size: NA
cdr3_length: 15
cdr3_aa: CASSYPWTDKETQYF
cdr3_nt: TGTGCCAGCAGTTACCCTTGGACAGACAAAGAGACCCAGTACTTC

d_call: NA
v_call: TRBV12-3/TRBV12-4
j_call: TRBJ2-1
clone_size: NA
cdr3_length: 15
cdr3_aa: CASSPGNWVYNEQFF
cdr3_nt: TGTGCCAGCAGTCCAGGGAATTGGGTTTACAATGAGCAGTTCTTC

d_call: NA
v_call: TRBV20-1
j_call: TRBJ2-7
clone_size: few
cdr3_length: 11
cdr3_aa: CSAPVMSEQYF
cdr3_nt: TGCAGTGCTCCCGTGATGAGCGAGCAGTACTTC

d_call: NA
v_call: TRBV15
j_call: TRBJ2-7
clone_size: many
cdr3_length: 13
cdr3_aa: CATSSGVLGEQYF
cdr3_nt: TGTGCCACCAGCAGTGGGGTGCTGGGCGAGCAGTACTTC

d_call: NA
v_call: TRBV15
j_call: TRBJ2-5
clone_size: few
cdr3_length: 13
cdr3_aa: CATRRDIQETQYF
cdr3_nt: TGTGCCACCAGAAGGGACATCCAAGAGACCCAGTACTTC

d_call: TRBD1
v_call: TRBV7-9
j_call: TRBJ2-7
clone_size: NA
cdr3_length: 15
cdr3_aa: CASSLAGRQGPEQYF
cdr3_nt: TGTGCCAGCAGCTTAGCGGGGAGACAGGGACCCGAGCAGTACTTC

d_call: NA
v_call: TRBV6-5
j_call: TRBJ1-1
clone_size: many
cdr3_length: 13
cdr3_aa: CASSRQGTTEAFF
cdr3_nt: TGTGCCAGCAGCAGGCAGGGGACCACTGAAGCTTTCTTT

d_call: TRBD2
v_call: TRBV6-4
j_call: TRBJ2-2
clone_size: few
cdr3_length: 17
cdr3_aa: CASSELAGGPGTGELFF
cdr3_nt: TGTGCCAGCTCGGAACTGGCGGGAGGGCCGGGCACCGGGGAGCTGTTTTTT

d_call: NA
v_call: TRBV7-2
j_call: TRBJ2-3
clone_size: few
cdr3_length: 16
cdr3_aa: CASSLWRGTDTDTQYF
cdr3_nt: TGTGCCAGCAGCTTATGGCGGGGTACAGACACAGATACGCAGTATTTT

d_call: NA
v_call: TRBV7-8
j_call: TRBJ1-1
clone_size: few
cdr3_length: 15
cdr3_aa: CASTTEGLLNTEAFF
cdr3_nt: TGTGCCAGCACCACGGAGGGGCTTTTGAACACTGAAGCTTTCTTT

d_call: TRBD1
v_call: TRBV12-3/TRBV12-4
j_call: TRBJ2-5
clone_size: few
cdr3_length: 14
cdr3_aa: CASSQGQAQETQYF
cdr3_nt: TGTGCCAGCAGCCAAGGACAGGCCCAAGAGACCCAGTACTTC

d_call: NA
v_call: TRBV7-3
j_call: TRBJ1-2
clone_size: few
cdr3_length: 14
cdr3_aa: CASSLPTENYGYTF
cdr3_nt: TGTGCCAGCAGCTTACCTACAGAGAACTATGGCTACACCTTC